A selection of T cell receptor beta chains follows, all from one sample in a study of T-cell memory formation after mild COVID-19. Each CDR3 protein is one row after TCRdb ran MiXCR on the 5' RACE reads. The sample holds 190,000 or so distinct CDR3 sequences, under 12% seen once. The sample taken for sequencing was PBMCs or a T cell subset sorted from them (not recorded which). The receptor set was obtained from a man aged 18 to 30 who had mild COVID-19 (a few samples of this study predate the infection). Cell type and time point are not known. The CDR3 runs from the conserved cysteine through the conserved F or W. A D gene is named only where the DNA matches it firmly. Size values are once, few and many counts, or a class for expanded clones, and some rows have none.

>.|TRBV5-1|TRBJ1-2|few
CASRHGQTTNYGYTF
TGCGCCAGCAGACACGGACAGACTACAAACTATGGCTACACCTTC
>TRBD1|TRBV12-3/TRBV12-4|TRBJ1-4|.
CASSSGTVGFLSAELFF
TGTGCCAGCAGCTCCGGGACAGTGGGTTTCCTATCAGCAGAACTGTTTTTT
>.|TRBV28|TRBJ2-1|few
CASGPAGASYNEQFF
TGTGCCAGCGGACCAGCGGGCGCAAGTTACAATGAGCAGTTCTTC
>TRBD1|TRBV30|TRBJ2-7|few
CAWSAGDRGYEQYF
TGTGCCTGGAGTGCCGGGGACAGGGGGTACGAGCAGTACTTC
>TRBD2|TRBV7-3|TRBJ2-6|few
CASSPRGRGGQGSGANVLTF
TGTGCCAGCAGCCCCCGGGGGAGGGGAGGCCAAGGCTCTGGGGCCAACGTCCTGACTTTC
>.|TRBV7-9|TRBJ2-7|many
CASTGTSTYEQYF
TGTGCCAGCACCGGGACGTCGACTTACGAGCAGTACTTC
>.|TRBV20-1|TRBJ1-2|few
CSARGTGRSDYGYTF
TGCAGTGCTAGAGGAACCGGACGGTCTGACTATGGCTACACCTTC
>TRBD2|TRBV5-1|TRBJ2-3|few
CASTSGGRTDTQYF
TGCGCCAGCACCAGCGGGGGCCGCACAGATACGCAGTATTTT
>.|TRBV9|TRBJ2-1|.
CASSGQYNEQFF
TGTGCCAGCAGCGGACAGTACAATGAGCAGTTCTTC
>.|TRBV6-6|TRBJ1-1|.
CASRFVSDAEAFF
TGTGCCAGCAGGTTTGTCTCGGACGCTGAAGCTTTCTTT
>.|TRBV4-1|TRBJ2-4|few
CASSQDGGKNIQYF
TGCGCCAGCAGCCAAGATGGCGGCAAAAACATTCAGTACTTC
>.|TRBV6-6|TRBJ2-7|few
CASSYSPGLGYEQYF
TGTGCCAGCAGTTACTCGCCAGGGCTCGGCTACGAGCAGTACTTC
>.|TRBV4-1|TRBJ2-3|.
CASSQEQADTQYF
TGCGCCAGCAGCCAAGAGCAGGCGGATACGCAGTATTTT
>.|TRBV3-1|TRBJ2-1|few
CASSQDPQAYNEQFF
TGTGCCAGCAGCCAAGACCCCCAGGCCTACAATGAGCAGTTCTTC
>TRBD2|TRBV18|TRBJ2-3|.
CASSPMAGGDTQYF
TGTGCCAGCTCACCCATGGCGGGGGGAGATACGCAGTATTTT
>.|TRBV7-2|TRBJ2-5|few
CASSFYKGETQYF
TGTGCCAGCAGCTTTTATAAGGGAGAGACCCAGTACTTC
>.|TRBV6-5|TRBJ2-5|many
CASSYGEIGETQYF
TGTGCCAGCAGTTACGGGGAGATCGGGGAGACCCAGTACTTC